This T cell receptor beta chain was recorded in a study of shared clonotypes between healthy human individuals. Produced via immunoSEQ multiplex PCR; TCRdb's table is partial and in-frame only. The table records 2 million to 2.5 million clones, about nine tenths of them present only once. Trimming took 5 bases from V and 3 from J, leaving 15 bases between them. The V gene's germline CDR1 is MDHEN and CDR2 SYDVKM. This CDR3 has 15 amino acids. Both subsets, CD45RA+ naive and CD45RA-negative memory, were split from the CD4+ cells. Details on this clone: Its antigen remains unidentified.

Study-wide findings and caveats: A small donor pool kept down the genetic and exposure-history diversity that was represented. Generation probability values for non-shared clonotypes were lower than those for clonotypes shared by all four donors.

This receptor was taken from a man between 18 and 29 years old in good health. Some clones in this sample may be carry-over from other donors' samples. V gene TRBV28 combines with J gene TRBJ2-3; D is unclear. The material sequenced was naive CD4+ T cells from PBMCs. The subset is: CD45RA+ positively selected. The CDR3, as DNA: TGTGCCAGCAGTCAGATCGACAAGGATACAGATACGCAGTATTTT. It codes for CASSQIDKDTDTQYF.